The clone carrying this TCR beta chain turned up a few times. Its specificity is not known. This entry belongs to a study of T-cell reconstitution after alpha-beta-depleted transplantation in children. General study results and limits: Expanded graft clones numbering several hundred reportedly gave rise to alpha-beta T cells about two months after transplant. Fresh T-cell production supplied most of the T-cell counts and diversity seen one year after transplant. Diversity of TCRbeta at day 60 was high in some patients, arising from surviving recipient T cells and thymic progenitors.

A TCRbeta library incorporating unique molecular identifiers was prepared. One entry per CDR3 protein, called by TCRdb with MiXCR from the PCR reads. This table has 800,000 to 1,000,000 distinct CDR3 sequences, roughly 29% appearing once. J gave up 5 bases and V 3 bases, and 6 bases lay outside the gene matches. This CDR3 contains 14 residues. Per germline, CDR1 DFQATT and CDR2 SNEGSKA (reference sequence). The chain has TRBV20-1 and TRBJ2-2, with TRBD1 identical over 7 bases. The clonotype was recovered from a boy under two years old who had a stem cell transplant for SCID, so the T cells may come from the graft donor. The sample was PBMCs, mostly from graft donor cells, taken 360 days after TCRalphabeta/CD19-depleted stem cell transplant. The CDR3 sequence: CSARKQGITGELFF. CDR3 coding DNA: TGCAGTGCTAGGAAACAGGGGATAACCGGGGAGCTGTTTTTT.